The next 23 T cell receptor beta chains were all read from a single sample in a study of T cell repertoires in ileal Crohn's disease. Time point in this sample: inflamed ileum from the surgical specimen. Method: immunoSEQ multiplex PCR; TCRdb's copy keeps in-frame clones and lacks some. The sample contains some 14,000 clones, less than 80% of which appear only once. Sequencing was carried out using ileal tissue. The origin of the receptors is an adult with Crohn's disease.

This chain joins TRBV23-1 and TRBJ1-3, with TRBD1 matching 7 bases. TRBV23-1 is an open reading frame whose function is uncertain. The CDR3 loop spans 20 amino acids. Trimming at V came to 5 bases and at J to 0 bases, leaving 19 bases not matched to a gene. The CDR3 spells CASSDCTGQLKESSGNTIYF. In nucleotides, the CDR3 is TGCGCCAGCAGTGACTGCACGGGACAGCTCAAGGAAAGCTCTGGAAACACCATATATTTT.

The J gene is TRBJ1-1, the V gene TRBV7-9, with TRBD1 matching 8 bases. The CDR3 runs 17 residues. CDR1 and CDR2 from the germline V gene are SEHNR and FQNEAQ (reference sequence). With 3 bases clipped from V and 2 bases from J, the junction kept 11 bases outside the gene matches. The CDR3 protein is CASSFGGQGAFNTEAFF. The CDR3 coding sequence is TGTGCCAGCAGCTTCGGAGGACAGGGAGCTTTTAACACTGAAGCTTTCTTT. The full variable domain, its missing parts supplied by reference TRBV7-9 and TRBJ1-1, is DTGVSQNPRHKITKRGQNVTFRCDPISEHNRLYWYRQTLGQGPEFLTYFQNEAQLEKSRLLSDRFSAERPKGSFSTLEIQRTEQGDSAMYLCASSFGGQGAFNTEAFFGQGTRLTVV.

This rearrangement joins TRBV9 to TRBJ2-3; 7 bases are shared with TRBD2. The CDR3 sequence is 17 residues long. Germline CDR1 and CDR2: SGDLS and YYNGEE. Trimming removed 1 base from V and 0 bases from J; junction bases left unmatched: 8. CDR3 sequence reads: CASSVSPGGTSTDTQYF. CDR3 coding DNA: TGTGCCAGCAGCGTAAGCCCCGGGGGGACTAGCACAGATACGCAGTATTTT.

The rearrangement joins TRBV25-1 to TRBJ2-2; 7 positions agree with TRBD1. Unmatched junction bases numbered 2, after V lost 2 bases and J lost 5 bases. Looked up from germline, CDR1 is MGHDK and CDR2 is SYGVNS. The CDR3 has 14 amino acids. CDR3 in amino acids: CASSEQGETGELFF. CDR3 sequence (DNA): TGTGCCAGCAGTGAACAGGGGGAGACCGGGGAGCTGTTTTTT.

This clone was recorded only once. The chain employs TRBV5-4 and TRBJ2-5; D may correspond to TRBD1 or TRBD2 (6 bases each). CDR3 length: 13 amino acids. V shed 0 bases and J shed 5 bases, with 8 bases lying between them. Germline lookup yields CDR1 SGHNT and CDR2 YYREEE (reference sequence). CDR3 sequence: CASSLAGGETQYF. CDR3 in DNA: TGTGCCAGCAGCTTGGCCGGGGGCGAGACCCAGTACTTC. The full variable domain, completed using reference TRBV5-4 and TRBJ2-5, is ETGVTQSPTHLIKTRGQQVTLRCSSQSGHNTVSWYQQALGQGPQFIFQYYREEENGRGNFPPRFSGLQFPNYSSELNVNALELDDSALYLCASSLAGGETQYFGPGTRLLVL.

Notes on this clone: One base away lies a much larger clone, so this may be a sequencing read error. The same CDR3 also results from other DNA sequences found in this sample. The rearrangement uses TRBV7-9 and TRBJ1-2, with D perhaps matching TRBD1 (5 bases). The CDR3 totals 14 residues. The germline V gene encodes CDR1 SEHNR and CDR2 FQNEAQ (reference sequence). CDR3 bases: TGTGCCAGCAGCCCTAGCGGGGGAAACTATGGTTACACCTTC. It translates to CASSPSGGNYGYTF.

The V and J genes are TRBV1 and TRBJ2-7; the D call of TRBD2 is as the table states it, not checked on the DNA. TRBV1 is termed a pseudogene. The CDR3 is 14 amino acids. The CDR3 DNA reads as TGCACCAGCAGCCAAGGGACTAGCGGGGGCGAGCAGTACTTC. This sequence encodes CTSSQGTSGGEQYF.

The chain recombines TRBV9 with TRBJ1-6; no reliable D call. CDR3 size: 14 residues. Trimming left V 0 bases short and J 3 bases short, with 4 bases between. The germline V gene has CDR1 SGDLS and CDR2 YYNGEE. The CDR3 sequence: CASSVGGYNSPLHF. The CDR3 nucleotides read TGTGCCAGCAGCGTAGGGGGCTATAATTCACCCCTCCACTTT.

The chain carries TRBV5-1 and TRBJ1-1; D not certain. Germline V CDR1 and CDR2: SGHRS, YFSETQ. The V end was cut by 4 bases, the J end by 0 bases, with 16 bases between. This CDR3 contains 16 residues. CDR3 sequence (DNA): TGCGCCAGCAGCCCTGGGCCGCGCGAGATGAACACTGAAGCTTTCTTT. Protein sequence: CASSPGPREMNTEAFF.

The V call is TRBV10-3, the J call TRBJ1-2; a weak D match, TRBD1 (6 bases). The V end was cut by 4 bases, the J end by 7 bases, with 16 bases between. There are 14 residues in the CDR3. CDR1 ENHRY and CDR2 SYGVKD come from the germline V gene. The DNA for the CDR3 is TGTGCCATCAGTGCACAGGGCCGGGGCGGTGGCTACACCTTC. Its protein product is CAISAQGRGGGYTF.

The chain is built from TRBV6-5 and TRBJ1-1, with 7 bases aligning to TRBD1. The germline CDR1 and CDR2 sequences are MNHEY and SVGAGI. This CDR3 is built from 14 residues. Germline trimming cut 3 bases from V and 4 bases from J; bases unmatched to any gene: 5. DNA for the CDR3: TGTGCCAGCAGTTATGTCAGGGGGGTCACTGAAGCTTTCTTT. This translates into CASSYVRGVTEAFF.

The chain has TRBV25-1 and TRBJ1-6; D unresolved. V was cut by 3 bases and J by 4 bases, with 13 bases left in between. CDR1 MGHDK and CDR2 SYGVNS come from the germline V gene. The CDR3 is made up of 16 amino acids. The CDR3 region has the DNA TGTGCCAGCAGTGAGCAACCGAATAATTATAATTCACCCCTCCACTTT. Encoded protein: CASSEQPNNYNSPLHF.

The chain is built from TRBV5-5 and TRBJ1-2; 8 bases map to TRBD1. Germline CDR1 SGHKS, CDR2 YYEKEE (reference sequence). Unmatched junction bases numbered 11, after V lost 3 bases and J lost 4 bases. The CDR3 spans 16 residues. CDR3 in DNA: TGTGCCAGCAGCTCGCCTGGGGACAGGTTCTCCTATGGCTACACCTTC. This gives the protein CASSSPGDRFSYGYTF.

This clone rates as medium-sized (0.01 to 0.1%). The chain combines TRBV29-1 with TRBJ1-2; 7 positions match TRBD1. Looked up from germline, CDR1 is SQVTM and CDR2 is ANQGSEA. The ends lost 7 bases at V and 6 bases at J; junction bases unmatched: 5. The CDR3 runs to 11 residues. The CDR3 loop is CSARGADGYTF. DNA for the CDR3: TGCAGCGCCAGGGGGGCTGATGGCTACACCTTC.

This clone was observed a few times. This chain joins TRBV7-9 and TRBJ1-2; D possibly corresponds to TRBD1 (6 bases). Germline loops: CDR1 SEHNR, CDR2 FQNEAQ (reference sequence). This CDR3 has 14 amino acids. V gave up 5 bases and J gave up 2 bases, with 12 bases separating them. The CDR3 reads CASSLDRKNYGYTF. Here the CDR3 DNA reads TGTGCCAGCAGCCTCGACAGGAAAAACTATGGCTACACCTTC.

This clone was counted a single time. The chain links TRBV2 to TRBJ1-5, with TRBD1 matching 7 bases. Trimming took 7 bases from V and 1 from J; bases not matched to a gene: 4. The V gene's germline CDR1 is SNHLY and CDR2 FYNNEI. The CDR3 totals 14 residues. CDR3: CASNGQASNQPQHF. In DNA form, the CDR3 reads TGTGCCAGCAACGGACAGGCGAGCAATCAGCCCCAGCATTTT.

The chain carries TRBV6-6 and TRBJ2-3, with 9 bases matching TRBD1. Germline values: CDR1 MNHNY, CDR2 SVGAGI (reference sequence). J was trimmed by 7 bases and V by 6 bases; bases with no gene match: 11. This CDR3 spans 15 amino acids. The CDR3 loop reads CASREQGAQTNTQYF. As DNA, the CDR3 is TGTGCCAGCAGAGAACAGGGGGCACAAACAAATACGCAGTATTTT.

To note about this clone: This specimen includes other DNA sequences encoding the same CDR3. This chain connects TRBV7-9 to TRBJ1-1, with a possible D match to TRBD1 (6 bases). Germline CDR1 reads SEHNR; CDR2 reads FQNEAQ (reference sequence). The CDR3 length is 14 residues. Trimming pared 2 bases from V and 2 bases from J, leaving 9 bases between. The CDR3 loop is CASSLSGTNTEAFF. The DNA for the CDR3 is TGTGCCAGCAGCTTATCAGGGACAAACACTGAAGCTTTCTTT.

The CDR3 coding sequence is TGTGCCAGCAGTGTCCAGGAGGAGTACTATGGCTACACCTTC. Encoded protein: CASSVQEEYYGYTF. This sequence joins TRBV6-1 and TRBJ1-2; no reliable D call. Per germline, CDR1 MNHNS and CDR2 SASEGT. The CDR3 has 14 amino acids. The V and J ends lost 4 bases and 3 bases respectively, with 12 bases between them.

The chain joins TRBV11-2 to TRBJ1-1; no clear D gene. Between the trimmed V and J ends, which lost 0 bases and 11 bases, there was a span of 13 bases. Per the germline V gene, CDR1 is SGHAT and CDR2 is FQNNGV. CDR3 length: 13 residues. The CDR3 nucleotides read TGTGCCAGCAGCTTAGATAGGCCGTTAGATGCTTTCTTT. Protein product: CASSLDRPLDAFF.

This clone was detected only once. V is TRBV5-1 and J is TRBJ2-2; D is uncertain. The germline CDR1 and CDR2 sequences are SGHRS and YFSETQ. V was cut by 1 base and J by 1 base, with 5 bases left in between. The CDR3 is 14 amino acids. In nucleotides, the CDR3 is TGCGCCAGCAGCTTGACCCAGAACACCGGGGAGCTGTTTTTT. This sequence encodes CASSLTQNTGELFF. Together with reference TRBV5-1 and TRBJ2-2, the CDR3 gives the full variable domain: KAGVTQTPRYLIKTRGQQVTLSCSPISGHRSVSWYQQTPGQGLQFLFEYFSETQRNKGNFPGRFSGRQFSNSRSEMNVSTLELGDSALYLCASSLTQNTGELFFGEGSRLTVL.

DNA for the CDR3: TGTGCCAGCTCACCGGCAGGCTTTAATTCACCCCTCCACTTT. Encoded protein: CASSPAGFNSPLHF. J is TRBJ1-6 and V is TRBV18; D ambiguous. The CDR3 contains 14 residues. Looked up from germline, CDR1 is KGHSH and CDR2 is LQKENI. Trimming pared 3 bases from V and 6 bases from J, leaving 9 bases between.

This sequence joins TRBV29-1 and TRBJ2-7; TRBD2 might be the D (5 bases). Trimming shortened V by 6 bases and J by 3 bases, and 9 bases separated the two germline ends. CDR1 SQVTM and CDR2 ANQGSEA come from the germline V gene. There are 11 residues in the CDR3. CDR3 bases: TGCAGCGTGATGGAGGACTACGAGCAGTACTTC. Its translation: CSVMEDYEQYF.